This T cell receptor beta chain was profiled in a study of cytomegalovirus exposure and HLA in healthy donors. Comment on this clone: The antigen remains undetermined.

Each donor was nominally healthy when sampled (though unrecorded immune exposures were likely). The study, taken as a whole, reports: Researchers had no immune exposure information except CMV serostatus available. In an earlier analysis, in approximately 630 donors, most V segments appeared productive either ~90% or ~30% of the time.

With V trimmed by 3 bases and J by 2 bases, 11 bases remained unmatched. The CDR3 has 17 residues. Germline CDR1 is MGHRA and CDR2 is YSYEKL. Primers: 60 Vbeta forward and 13 Jbeta reverse. Only in-frame clones appear in the TCRdb table, and some are missing; sequencing was by immunoSEQ multiplex PCR. The table has about 210,000 clones, about 85% seen once; the top ten hold 0.24%. This chain links TRBV4-1 with TRBJ2-7, with 9 bases that match TRBD2. Sequenced sample: PBMCs. The clonotype originates from a girl aged 2 to 10 in good health and CMV-seronegative. The CDR3 bases are TGCGCCAGCAGCCAGATAACCGGGACTAGCACCGCCTACGAGCAGTACTTC. Its protein is CASSQITGTSTAYEQYF.